Below, 9 T cell receptor beta chains from the same sample are listed, as sequenced in a study of CD8+CD57+ T cells in acquired aplastic anemia. The TCR beta profiling, which covered VDJ combination and CDR3 sequence, was carried out using genomic DNA as the template. TCRdb re-analysed the reads in MiXCR, keeping a single row per CDR3 protein. The sample includes around 190,000 distinct CDR3 sequences, approximately 60% seen only once; the top ten take about 29%. What was sequenced was sorted CD4+, CD8+, or CD8+CD57+ T cells (not recorded which) from PBMCs. These TCRs come from a human donor in good health.

This clonotype was seen more than once but under ten times. J is TRBJ2-2 and V is TRBV28, with D perhaps TRBD2 (6 bases). Looked up from germline, CDR1 is MDHEN and CDR2 is SYDVKM. The CDR3 runs to 14 residues. The V and J ends lost 7 bases and 0 bases respectively, with 9 bases between them. As DNA, the CDR3 is TGTGCCAGCATCCTAGCGCCGAACACCGGGGAGCTGTTTTTT. Translated, it gives CASILAPNTGELFF.

This clonotype showed up just once. The chain has TRBV9 and TRBJ2-2; D unclear. The CDR3 is 13 amino acids. The germline V gene encodes CDR1 SGDLS and CDR2 YYNGEE. V lost 0 bases, J lost 7 bases, and 7 bases lay in between. The CDR3 sequence: CASSVEGSGELFF. The CDR3 DNA sequence: TGTGCCAGCAGCGTAGAAGGTAGCGGGGAGCTGTTTTTT.

The rearrangement uses TRBV12-3 or TRBV12-4 and TRBJ1-2; no definite D call. This CDR3 has 15 residues. Trimming cost V 5 bases and J 4 bases, with 17 bases left between them. The CDR3 sequence is CASSPGGNGPYGYTF. The CDR3 coding sequence is TGTGCCAGCAGTCCAGGAGGGAATGGGCCCTATGGCTACACCTTC.

This clonotype was seen at least ten times. This chain links TRBV29-1 with TRBJ2-7, with TRBD1 identical over 7 bases. Germline CDR1 and CDR2: SQVTM and ANQGSEA. V gave up 7 bases and J gave up 3 bases; unmatched junction bases: 6. The CDR3 is 12 residues long. The CDR3 coding sequence is TGCAGCGCCCGGGACAGAGACTACGAGCAGTACTTC. This gives the protein CSARDRDYEQYF.

This clonotype came up many times. The gene calls are TRBV7-9 and TRBJ1-1, with a weak D call TRBD1 (5 bases). The CDR3 has 13 amino acids. The germline gives CDR1 SEHNR, CDR2 FQNEAQ (reference sequence). Between the trimmed V and J ends, which lost 9 bases and 5 bases, there was a span of 16 bases. CDR3 nucleotide sequence: TGTGCCAGTTTGACAGCAAAGGGGACTGAAGCTTTCTTT. Its protein is CASLTAKGTEAFF.

This sequence joins TRBV15 and TRBJ1-6, with D possibly being TRBD1 (5 bases). The CDR3 extends over 16 amino acids. From germline, CDR1 is LNHNV and CDR2 YYDKDF (reference sequence). The V end lost 1 base, the J end lost 9 bases, and 16 bases lay between the germline ends. The CDR3 nucleotides read TGTGCCACCAGCAGAGGAAGGGACCCAGCTATTTCACCCCTCCACTTT. It encodes CATSRGRDPAISPLHF.

The rearrangement links TRBV7-2 to TRBJ1-2; no definite D call. Germline V gene data show CDR1 as SGHTA and CDR2 as FQGNSA. The V end was cut by 1 base, the J end by 6 bases, with 12 bases between. The CDR3 sequence is 14 residues long. The CDR3 here is CASSLGKQFHGYTF. For the CDR3, the DNA is TGTGCCAGCAGCTTAGGAAAGCAGTTCCATGGCTACACCTTC.

The V call is TRBV15, the J call TRBJ2-7; D may be TRBD1 or TRBD2 (6 bases each). In germline, CDR1 is LNHNV, CDR2 YYDKDF (reference sequence). The V and J ends lost 1 base and 0 bases respectively, with 10 bases between them. CDR3 size: 15 residues. CDR3 loop: CATSRGGGLSYEQYF. The CDR3 DNA is TGTGCCACCAGCAGAGGAGGGGGGCTCTCCTACGAGCAGTACTTC.

This clonotype has ten or more counts. This chain joins TRBV10-3 and TRBJ1-5; the D gene is possibly TRBD1 (5 bases). The germline V gene has CDR1 ENHRY and CDR2 SYGVKD. Trimming pared 3 bases from V and 7 bases from J, leaving 13 bases between. The CDR3 covers 14 residues. DNA for the CDR3: TGTGCCATCAGTGACGTAGGGGTGGACCAGCCCCAGCATTTT. Its translation is CAISDVGVDQPQHF.